This T cell receptor beta chain was observed in a study of CD8 T cells in ankylosing spondylitis. Details on this clonotype: The antigen is undetermined.

Study-wide findings and caveats: What seemed typical of ankylosing spondylitis blood was a TCR beta motif built from about eight highly homologous variants. Past studies reported some motif variants in reactive arthritis synovial fluid and blood.

Library preparation for TCR beta used quantitative 5'-RACE with molecular barcodes. Using its own MiXCR run on the 5' RACE reads, TCRdb lists one record per CDR3 protein. The table has hundreds of thousands of distinct CDR3 sequences, over 9.5% seen once. Material for sequencing was blood, either unsorted or a sorted T cell fraction (not recorded which). The sequence came from a male donor with ankylosing spondylitis.

The chain's CDR3 is CASSLYLAGVSTGELFF. The CDR3 nucleotides are TGTGCCAGCAGCTTATACCTAGCGGGAGTGAGCACCGGGGAGCTGTTTTTT. The chain uses TRBV7-2 and TRBJ2-2; TRBD2 agrees at 10 bases. Unmatched junction bases numbered 7, after V lost 2 bases and J lost 4 bases. CDR1 SGHTA and CDR2 FQGNSA come from the germline V gene. CDR3 length equals 17 residues.